Listed below are T cell receptor beta chains from one sample, sequenced in a study of radiation and T cells in renal cell carcinoma. The assay was immunoSEQ multiplex PCR, and TCRdb's table has in-frame clones only and misses some. The sample gives 150,000 or so clones, less than 90% of which show up once; around 11% is in the top ten. Sequences were derived from blood, sampled from a patient whose treatment included radiotherapy and nephrectomy. The receptor source for this set is a woman between 45 and 65 years old with renal cell carcinoma. The CDR3 runs from the conserved cysteine through the conserved F or W. The D gene is left open where the match is weak. For some rows the clone size is stated as once, few or many, or as a class when expanded; others skip it.

clone_size: -
j_call: TRBJ2-1
v_call: TRBV7-8
d_call: -
cdr3_aa: CASSLSEVGYNEQFF
cdr3_nt: TGTGCCAGCAGCTTAAGTGAGGTTGGCTACAATGAGCAGTTCTTC

clone_size: -
j_call: TRBJ1-6
v_call: TRBV6-5
d_call: -
cdr3_aa: CASSYGGDSPLHF
cdr3_nt: TGTGCCAGCAGTTACGGGGGAGATTCACCCCTCCACTTT

clone_size: -
j_call: TRBJ1-2
v_call: TRBV10-3
d_call: TRBD1
cdr3_aa: CATRTGENYGYTF
cdr3_nt: TGTGCCACTAGGACAGGGGAAAACTATGGCTACACCTTC

clone_size: -
j_call: TRBJ1-4
v_call: TRBV29-1
d_call: -
cdr3_aa: CSARDGPASNEKLFF
cdr3_nt: TGCAGCGCACGCGACGGACCCGCCAGTAATGAAAAACTGTTTTTT

clone_size: -
j_call: TRBJ1-3
v_call: TRBV19
d_call: TRBD1
cdr3_aa: CASSIPDRYLLPGNTIYF
cdr3_nt: TGTGCCAGTAGTATCCCGGACAGGTACCTCCTTCCTGGAAACACCATATATTTT

clone_size: few
j_call: TRBJ2-7
v_call: TRBV6-1
d_call: -
cdr3_aa: CASSSNRNEQYF
cdr3_nt: TGTGCCAGCAGTTCCAACAGAAACGAGCAGTACTTC

clone_size: -
j_call: TRBJ2-1
v_call: TRBV7-8
d_call: -
cdr3_aa: CASSPGGGLYNEQFF
cdr3_nt: TGTGCCAGCAGCCCCGGTGGGGGTTTATACAATGAGCAGTTCTTC

clone_size: -
j_call: TRBJ1-1
v_call: TRBV13
d_call: TRBD1
cdr3_aa: CASSYYQGAEAFF
cdr3_nt: TGTGCCAGCAGTTACTATCAGGGGGCTGAAGCTTTCTTT

clone_size: -
j_call: TRBJ2-3
v_call: TRBV19
d_call: -
cdr3_aa: CASSNPRGGQITDTQYF
cdr3_nt: TGTGCCAGTAGTAACCCACGCGGAGGACAGATCACAGATACGCAGTATTTT

clone_size: few
j_call: TRBJ2-2
v_call: TRBV12-5
d_call: TRBD2
cdr3_aa: CASGRLAGSDGELFF
cdr3_nt: TGTGCTAGTGGTCGACTAGCGGGGTCTGACGGGGAGCTGTTTTTT

clone_size: -
j_call: TRBJ1-4
v_call: TRBV6-5
d_call: -
cdr3_aa: CASSYEAATNEKLFF
cdr3_nt: TGTGCCAGCAGTTACGAGGCCGCAACTAATGAAAAACTGTTTTTT

clone_size: -
j_call: TRBJ2-1
v_call: TRBV14
d_call: -
cdr3_aa: CASSQDLRNEQFF
cdr3_nt: TGTGCCAGCAGCCAAGACCTCCGAAATGAGCAGTTCTTC

clone_size: -
j_call: TRBJ2-2
v_call: TRBV2
d_call: -
cdr3_aa: CASSDQRDLGLTGELFF
cdr3_nt: TGTGCCAGCAGTGATCAACGGGACTTAGGGCTCACCGGGGAGCTGTTTTTT

clone_size: once
j_call: TRBJ2-7
v_call: TRBV19
d_call: TRBD2
cdr3_aa: CASSIGAGGSSYEQYF
cdr3_nt: TGTGCCAGTAGTATAGGGGCGGGGGGCTCCTCCTACGAGCAGTACTTC

clone_size: -
j_call: TRBJ2-3
v_call: TRBV11-1
d_call: -
cdr3_aa: CASSRSDTQYF
cdr3_nt: TGTGCCAGCAGCCGGTCAGATACGCAGTATTTT

clone_size: -
j_call: TRBJ2-7
v_call: TRBV11-3
d_call: TRBD2
cdr3_aa: CASSLERGNYEQYF
cdr3_nt: TGTGCCAGCAGCCTCGAGCGGGGGAACTACGAGCAGTACTTC

clone_size: -
j_call: TRBJ2-1
v_call: TRBV5-1
d_call: -
cdr3_aa: CASSSSGLEYNEQFF
cdr3_nt: TGCGCCAGCAGCTCTTCGGGGTTAGAGTACAATGAGCAGTTCTTC

clone_size: -
j_call: TRBJ1-1
v_call: TRBV10-3
d_call: -
cdr3_aa: CAIRDLENTEAFF
cdr3_nt: TGTGCCATCAGGGACCTAGAGAACACTGAAGCTTTCTTT

clone_size: -
j_call: TRBJ1-4
v_call: TRBV29-1
d_call: -
cdr3_aa: CSVEIGVQQGEKLFF
cdr3_nt: TGCAGCGTTGAAATAGGAGTCCAGCAGGGGGAAAAACTGTTTTTT

clone_size: -
j_call: TRBJ2-3
v_call: TRBV5-1
d_call: -
cdr3_aa: CASSLRGGSRTDTQYF
cdr3_nt: TGCGCCAGCAGCTTGAGGGGGGGATCCCGCACAGATACGCAGTATTTT

clone_size: -
j_call: TRBJ1-2
v_call: TRBV2
d_call: TRBD1
cdr3_aa: CASSLEGADGYTF
cdr3_nt: TGTGCCAGCAGCCTGGAGGGGGCAGACGGCTACACCTTC

clone_size: -
j_call: TRBJ1-2
v_call: TRBV19
d_call: TRBD1
cdr3_aa: CASSSGTAGYGYTF
cdr3_nt: TGTGCCAGTAGTTCAGGGACAGCGGGCTATGGCTACACCTTC

clone_size: many
j_call: TRBJ1-5
v_call: TRBV7-6
d_call: -
cdr3_aa: CASSPDRRQPQHF
cdr3_nt: TGTGCCAGCAGCCCGGACCGGCGGCAGCCCCAGCATTTT

clone_size: -
j_call: TRBJ1-1
v_call: TRBV10-3
d_call: -
cdr3_aa: CAIRNQGSAEAFF
cdr3_nt: TGTGCCATCAGGAATCAGGGAAGCGCTGAAGCTTTCTTT

clone_size: -
j_call: TRBJ1-3
v_call: TRBV5-5
d_call: -
cdr3_aa: CASSLRGQEAGNTIYF
cdr3_nt: TGTGCCAGCAGCTTGCGGGGCCAGGAGGCTGGAAACACCATATATTTT

clone_size: once
j_call: TRBJ1-2
v_call: TRBV6-1
d_call: TRBD1
cdr3_aa: CASRDTGVRGYTF
cdr3_nt: TGTGCCAGCAGGGACACAGGGGTCAGGGGCTACACCTTC

clone_size: -
j_call: TRBJ1-2
v_call: TRBV12-5
d_call: -
cdr3_aa: CASGRRPEGYTF
cdr3_nt: TGTGCTAGTGGCCGCCGACCTGAGGGCTACACCTTC

clone_size: -
j_call: TRBJ1-1
v_call: TRBV15
d_call: -
cdr3_aa: CATSRDLGIWDTEAFF
cdr3_nt: TGTGCCACCAGCAGAGATTTGGGGATTTGGGACACTGAAGCTTTCTTT

clone_size: -
j_call: TRBJ2-3
v_call: TRBV18
d_call: -
cdr3_aa: CASSPVGGLGTDTQYF
cdr3_nt: TGTGCCAGCTCACCGGTCGGGGGGCTGGGGACAGATACGCAGTATTTT

clone_size: -
j_call: TRBJ2-3
v_call: TRBV10-3
d_call: -
cdr3_aa: CAISEHEPSTDTQYF
cdr3_nt: TGTGCCATCAGTGAGCATGAGCCCAGCACAGATACGCAGTATTTT

clone_size: -
j_call: TRBJ1-5
v_call: TRBV12-5
d_call: -
cdr3_aa: CASGLVRYGDYSNQPQHF
cdr3_nt: TGTGCTAGTGGTTTGGTTCGATACGGGGACTATAGCAATCAGCCCCAGCATTTT

clone_size: -
j_call: TRBJ1-1
v_call: TRBV27
d_call: TRBD1
cdr3_aa: CASSGTGASTEAFF
cdr3_nt: TGTGCCAGCAGTGGAACAGGGGCTAGCACTGAAGCTTTCTTT

clone_size: -
j_call: TRBJ2-5
v_call: TRBV11-2
d_call: -
cdr3_aa: CASSLQGLTQETQYF
cdr3_nt: TGTGCCAGCAGCTTACAGGGTTTGACCCAAGAGACCCAGTACTTC

clone_size: -
j_call: TRBJ1-2
v_call: TRBV19
d_call: TRBD1
cdr3_aa: CASSRGQGTSYGYTF
cdr3_nt: TGTGCCAGTAGTCGAGGACAGGGGACGTCCTATGGCTACACCTTC

clone_size: -
j_call: TRBJ1-6
v_call: TRBV27
d_call: TRBD1
cdr3_aa: CASTRDRVNSPLHF
cdr3_nt: TGTGCCAGCACCAGGGACAGGGTAAATTCACCCCTCCACTTT

clone_size: -
j_call: TRBJ2-1
v_call: TRBV7-9
d_call: TRBD2
cdr3_aa: CASSLPSGTSGVYNEQFF
cdr3_nt: TGTGCCAGCAGCTTACCGTCCGGGACTAGCGGGGTGTACAATGAGCAGTTCTTC

clone_size: -
j_call: TRBJ1-1
v_call: TRBV5-1
d_call: -
cdr3_aa: CASSLSRDRGTEAFF
cdr3_nt: TGCGCCAGCAGCTTGTCCAGGGATCGTGGCACTGAAGCTTTCTTT